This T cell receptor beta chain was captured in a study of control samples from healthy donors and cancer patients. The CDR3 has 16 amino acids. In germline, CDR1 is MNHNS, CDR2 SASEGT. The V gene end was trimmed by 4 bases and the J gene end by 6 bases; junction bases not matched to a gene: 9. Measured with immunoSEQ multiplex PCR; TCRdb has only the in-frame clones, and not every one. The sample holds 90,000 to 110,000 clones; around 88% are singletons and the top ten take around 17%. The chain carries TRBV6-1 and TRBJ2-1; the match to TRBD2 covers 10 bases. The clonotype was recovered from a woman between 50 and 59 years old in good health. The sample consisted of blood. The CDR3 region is CASSVRIAGGFNEQFF. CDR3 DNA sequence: TGTGCCAGCAGTGTAAGAATAGCGGGAGGTTTCAATGAGCAGTTCTTC.